This is a list of T cell receptor beta chains from one sample in a study of OX40 agonist ivuxolimab in advanced cancers. Repertoires were generated with immunoSEQ multiplex PCR, while TCRdb's copy carries only in-frame clones and drops some. The top ten hold over 0.2% of the sample, which has some 98,000 clones, 85% to 95% seen once. The specimen was CD4+ or CD8+ T cells sorted from blood, collected in a trial of the OX40 agonist ivuxolimab. The source is an adult with an advanced solid tumor such as melanoma, head and neck, liver or kidney cancer. CDR3s include the opening cysteine and the closing phenylalanine or tryptophan. A D gene is named only where the DNA matches it firmly. Clone size appears in some rows only: once, few, many, or a class for an expanded clone.

>NA|TRBJ2-3|TRBV27|NA
CASSLWGDTQYF
TGTGCCAGCAGTTTATGGGGAGATACGCAGTATTTT
>NA|TRBJ1-5|TRBV11-2|NA
CASSWSQNQPQHF
TGTGCCAGCAGCTGGAGTCAGAATCAGCCCCAGCATTTT
>NA|TRBJ2-1|TRBV19|NA
CASSTSSYNEQFF
TGTGCCAGTAGTACCTCTTCCTACAATGAGCAGTTCTTC
>once|TRBJ2-2|TRBV7-7|TRBD1
CASSLGQGIGELFF
TGTGCTAGCAGCTTGGGACAGGGTATCGGGGAGCTGTTTTTT
>NA|TRBJ2-3|TRBV12-5|TRBD2
CASGIAGRDTQYF
TGTGCTAGTGGTATAGCGGGCCGGGATACGCAGTATTTT
>NA|TRBJ1-1|TRBV9|NA
CASSEGPNTEAFF
TGTGCCAGCAGCGAAGGGCCGAACACTGAAGCTTTCTTT
>NA|TRBJ1-1|TRBV9|NA
CASSVDIMNTEAFF
TGTGCCAGCAGCGTAGACATCATGAACACTGAAGCTTTCTTT
>NA|TRBJ1-2|TRBV6-1|NA
CASSERGRGYGYTF
TGTGCCAGCAGTGAACGGGGACGGGGCTATGGCTACACCTTC
>NA|TRBJ2-4|TRBV5-6|NA
CASSLDIGRNIQYF
TGTGCCAGCAGCTTGGATATAGGGAGAAACATTCAGTACTTC
>NA|TRBJ2-6|TRBV5-1|NA
CASSLDPSGANVLTF
TGCGCCAGCAGCTTGGATCCCTCTGGGGCCAACGTCCTGACTTTC
>once|TRBJ2-1|TRBV6-6|TRBD2
CASSFVSGRGYNEQFF
TGTGCCAGCAGTTTTGTTAGCGGGAGGGGTTACAATGAGCAGTTCTTC
>NA|TRBJ2-3|TRBV30|NA
CAWSRDPADTQYF
TGTGCCTGGAGTAGGGATCCCGCAGATACGCAGTATTTT
>NA|TRBJ1-2|TRBV6-5|NA
CASSYSPTDYGYTF
TGTGCCAGCAGTTACTCGCCGACGGACTATGGCTACACCTTC
>NA|TRBJ2-7|TRBV28|NA
CASSFSGAYEQYF
TGTGCCAGCAGTTTCTCGGGGGCCTACGAGCAGTACTTC
>NA|TRBJ1-3|TRBV6-1|NA
CASSPNLSGNTIYF
TGTGCCAGCAGCCCAAACCTCTCTGGAAACACCATATATTTT
>NA|TRBJ2-3|TRBV7-3|NA
CASSSTGLTDTQYF
TGTGCCAGCAGCTCTACAGGATTAACAGATACGCAGTATTTT
>NA|TRBJ1-1|TRBV12-5|TRBD1
CASGLSGGYRSEAFF
TGTGCTAGTGGACTTTCAGGGGGTTACAGGTCTGAAGCTTTCTTT
>NA|TRBJ1-2|TRBV6-5|TRBD1
CASSPRTGKVNGYTF
TGTGCCAGCAGTCCTCGGACAGGGAAAGTTAATGGCTACACCTTC
>NA|TRBJ2-3|TRBV15|NA
CATRGLADTDTQYF
TGTGCCACCAGGGGTCTGGCAGACACAGATACGCAGTATTTT
>NA|TRBJ2-3|TRBV28|NA
CASSRGPTDTQYF
TGTGCCAGCAGTCGGGGCCCCACAGATACGCAGTATTTT
>NA|TRBJ2-5|TRBV5-4|NA
CASSLQETQYF
TGTGCCAGCAGCCTCCAAGAGACCCAGTACTTC
>NA|TRBJ1-2|TRBV28|TRBD1
CASSLNGQGSYGYTF
TGTGCCAGCAGTTTAAATGGACAGGGGTCATATGGCTACACCTTC
>once|TRBJ2-7|TRBV15|TRBD1
CATSRGAGGGGYF
TGTGCCACCAGCAGAGGCGCAGGGGGCGGAGGGTACTTC
>NA|TRBJ2-3|TRBV18|TRBD2
CASSPTLFSGSGDTQYF
TGTGCCAGCTCACCCACCCTCTTTAGCGGGAGTGGAGATACGCAGTATTTT
>NA|TRBJ2-5|TRBV25-1|NA
CASSEGSRETQYF
TGTGCCAGCAGTGAGGGGAGCAGGGAGACCCAGTACTTC
>NA|TRBJ1-6|TRBV5-1|NA
CASSRAGSLNSPLHF
TGCGCCAGCAGCCGAGCCGGCAGCCTTAATTCACCCCTCCACTTT
>NA|TRBJ1-2|TRBV7-9|NA
CASSLGQSYGYTF
TGTGCCAGCAGCTTAGGACAGAGCTATGGCTACACCTTC
>NA|TRBJ2-1|TRBV5-1|TRBD1
CASSLTGVSYNEQFF
TGCGCCAGCAGCCTAACAGGGGTGTCCTACAATGAGCAGTTCTTC
>NA|TRBJ2-3|TRBV7-9|NA
CASSLSASLDTQYF
TGTGCCAGCAGCTTAAGCGCCTCTCTGGATACGCAGTATTTT
>NA|TRBJ2-7|TRBV28|NA
CASSPLPTYEQYF
TGTGCCAGCAGTCCCCTCCCCACCTACGAGCAGTACTTC
>NA|TRBJ1-6|TRBV6-5|NA
CASRRQTYNSPLHF
TGTGCCAGCAGACGACAGACCTATAATTCACCCCTCCACTTT
>few|TRBJ1-2|TRBV9|TRBD1
CASSPRTGAANYGYTF
TGTGCCAGCAGCCCAAGGACAGGAGCAGCTAACTATGGCTACACCTTC
>NA|TRBJ1-1|TRBV29-1|NA
CSHQRRGFVTEAFF
TGCAGCCACCAGAGGAGGGGTTTCGTCACTGAAGCTTTCTTT
>NA|TRBJ1-6|TRBV30|NA
CAWSVTLGSPLHF
TGTGCCTGGAGTGTGACTTTGGGATCACCCCTCCACTTT
>once|TRBJ1-5|TRBV4-3|NA
CASSQDQGQPQHF
TGCGCCAGCAGCCAAGATCAGGGGCAGCCCCAGCATTTT
>NA|TRBJ2-6|TRBV5-6|TRBD1
CASSHGTGQLVGANVLTF
TGTGCCAGCAGTCATGGGACAGGCCAGCTAGTCGGGGCCAACGTCCTGACTTTC
>NA|TRBJ1-1|TRBV7-3|NA
CASSLTFNTEAFF
TGTGCCAGCAGCTTAACTTTTAACACTGAAGCTTTCTTT
>NA|TRBJ2-1|TRBV4-1|NA
CASRPNPGHGWDEQFF
TGCGCCAGCAGACCCAATCCTGGGCATGGATGGGATGAGCAGTTCTTC
>NA|TRBJ1-1|TRBV7-2|TRBD1
CASSLANRGYTEAFF
TGTGCCAGCAGCTTAGCAAACAGGGGATACACTGAAGCTTTCTTT
>NA|TRBJ1-2|TRBV6-5|NA
CASSYHAQGGGYTF
TGTGCCAGCAGTTACCACGCACAGGGTGGAGGCTACACCTTC
>NA|TRBJ2-5|TRBV5-5|TRBD2
CASSEGYLLAGGQETQYF
TGTGCCAGCAGCGAGGGTTATCTACTAGCGGGGGGCCAAGAGACCCAGTACTTC
>once|TRBJ2-1|TRBV7-3|TRBD2
CASSSQLAGVLNEQFF
TGTGCCAGCAGCTCCCAACTAGCGGGGGTGCTCAATGAGCAGTTCTTC
>NA|TRBJ1-5|TRBV4-3|NA
CASSQEGGRNSNQPQHF
TGCGCCAGCAGCCAAGAGGGAGGGCGGAACAGCAATCAGCCCCAGCATTTT
>NA|TRBJ1-5|TRBV2|NA
CASSLQRIDQPQHF
TGTGCCAGCAGTCTCCAACGGATAGATCAGCCCCAGCATTTT
>NA|TRBJ1-3|TRBV5-1|NA
CASSLGTVGNTIYF
TGCGCCAGCAGCTTGGGAACGGTTGGAAACACCATATATTTT
>NA|TRBJ2-1|TRBV5-1|NA
CASSIRDWDYNEQFF
TGCGCCAGCTCAATCCGGGACTGGGACTACAATGAGCAGTTCTTC
>NA|TRBJ2-1|TRBV20-1|NA
CSASGYEQFF
TGCAGTGCTAGTGGCTATGAGCAGTTCTTC
>NA|TRBJ2-1|TRBV7-3|TRBD2
CASSTTSGRAIEQFF
TGTGCCAGCAGCACGACTAGCGGGAGGGCCATTGAGCAGTTCTTC
>NA|TRBJ1-2|TRBV28|NA
CASSFTRNYGYTF
TGTGCCAGCAGTTTTACGCGGAACTATGGCTACACCTTC
>NA|TRBJ2-2|TRBV7-2|NA
CASSLAGAWGGELFF
TGTGCCAGCAGCTTAGCGGGGGCCTGGGGCGGGGAGCTGTTTTTT